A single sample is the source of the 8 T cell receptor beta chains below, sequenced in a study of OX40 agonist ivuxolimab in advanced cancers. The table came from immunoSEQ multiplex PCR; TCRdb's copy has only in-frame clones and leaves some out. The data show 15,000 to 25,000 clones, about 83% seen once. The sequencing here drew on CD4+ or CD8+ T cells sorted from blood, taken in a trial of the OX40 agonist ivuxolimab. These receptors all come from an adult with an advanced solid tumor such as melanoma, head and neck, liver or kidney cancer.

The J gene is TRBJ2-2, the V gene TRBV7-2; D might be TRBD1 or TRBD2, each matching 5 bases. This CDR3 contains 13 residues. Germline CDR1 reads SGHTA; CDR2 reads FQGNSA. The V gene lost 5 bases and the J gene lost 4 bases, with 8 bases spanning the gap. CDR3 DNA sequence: TGTGCCAGCAGCCCGGGACCCACCGGGGAGCTGTTTTTT. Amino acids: CASSPGPTGELFF. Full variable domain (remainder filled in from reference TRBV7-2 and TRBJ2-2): GAGVSQSPSNKVTEKGKDVELRCDPISGHTALYWYRQSLGQGLEFLIYFQGNSAPDKSGLPSDRFSAERTGGSVSTLTIQRTQQEDSAVYLCASSPGPTGELFFGEGSRLTVL.

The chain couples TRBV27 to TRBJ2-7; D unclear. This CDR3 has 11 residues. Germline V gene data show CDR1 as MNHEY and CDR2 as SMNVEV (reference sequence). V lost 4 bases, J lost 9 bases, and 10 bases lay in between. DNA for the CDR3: TGTGCCAGCAGTTCATCAGGCCCGCAGTACTTC. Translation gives CASSSSGPQYF.

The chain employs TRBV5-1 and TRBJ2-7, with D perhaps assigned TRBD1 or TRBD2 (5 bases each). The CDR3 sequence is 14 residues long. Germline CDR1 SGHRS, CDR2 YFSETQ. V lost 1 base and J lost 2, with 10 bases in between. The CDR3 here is CASSLRGEPYEQYF. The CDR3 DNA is TGCGCCAGCAGCTTGAGAGGGGAACCCTACGAGCAGTACTTC. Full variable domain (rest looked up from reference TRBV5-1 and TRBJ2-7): KAGVTQTPRYLIKTRGQQVTLSCSPISGHRSVSWYQQTPGQGLQFLFEYFSETQRNKGNFPGRFSGRQFSNSRSEMNVSTLELGDSALYLCASSLRGEPYEQYFGPGTRLTVT.

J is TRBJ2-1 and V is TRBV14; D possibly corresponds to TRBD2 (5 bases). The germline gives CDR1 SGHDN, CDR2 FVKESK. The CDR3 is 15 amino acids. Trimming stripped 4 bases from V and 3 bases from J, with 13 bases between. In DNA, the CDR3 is TGTGCCAGCAGCCCTCTCGGCGAGGGCTACAATGAGCAGTTCTTC. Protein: CASSPLGEGYNEQFF.

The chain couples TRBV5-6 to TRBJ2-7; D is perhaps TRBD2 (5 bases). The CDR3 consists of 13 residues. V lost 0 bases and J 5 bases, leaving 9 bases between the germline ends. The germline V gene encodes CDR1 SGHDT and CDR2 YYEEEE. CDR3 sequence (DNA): TGTGCCAGCAGCTTGGCCAACGGGGACGAGCAGTACTTC. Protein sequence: CASSLANGDEQYF.

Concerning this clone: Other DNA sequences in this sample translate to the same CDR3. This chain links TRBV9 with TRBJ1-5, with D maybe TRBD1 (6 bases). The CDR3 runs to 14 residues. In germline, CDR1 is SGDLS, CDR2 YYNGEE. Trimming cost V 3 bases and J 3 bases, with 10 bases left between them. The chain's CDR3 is CASSEGGSNQPQHF. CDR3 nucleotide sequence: TGTGCCAGCAGCGAGGGGGGATCCAATCAGCCCCAGCATTTT. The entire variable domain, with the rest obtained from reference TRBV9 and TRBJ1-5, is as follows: DSGVTQTPKHLITATGQRVTLRCSPRSGDLSVYWYQQSLDQGLQFLIQYYNGEERAKGNILERFSAQQFPDLHSELNLSSLELGDSALYFCASSEGGSNQPQHFGDGTRLSIL.

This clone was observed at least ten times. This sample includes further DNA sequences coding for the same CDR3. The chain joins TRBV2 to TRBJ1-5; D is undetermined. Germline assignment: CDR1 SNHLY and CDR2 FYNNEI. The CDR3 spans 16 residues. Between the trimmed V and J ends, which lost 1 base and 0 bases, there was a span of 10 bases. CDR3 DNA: TGTGCCAGCAGTGAAGAAGAGGATTATAGCAATCAGCCCCAGCATTTT. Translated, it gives CASSEEEDYSNQPQHF.

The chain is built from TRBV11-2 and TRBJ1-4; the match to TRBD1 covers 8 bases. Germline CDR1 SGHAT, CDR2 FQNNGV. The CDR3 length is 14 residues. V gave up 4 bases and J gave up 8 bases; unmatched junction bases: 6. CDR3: CASSSTGVGEKLFF. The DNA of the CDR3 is TGTGCCAGCAGCTCGACAGGGGTGGGAGAAAAACTGTTTTTT.